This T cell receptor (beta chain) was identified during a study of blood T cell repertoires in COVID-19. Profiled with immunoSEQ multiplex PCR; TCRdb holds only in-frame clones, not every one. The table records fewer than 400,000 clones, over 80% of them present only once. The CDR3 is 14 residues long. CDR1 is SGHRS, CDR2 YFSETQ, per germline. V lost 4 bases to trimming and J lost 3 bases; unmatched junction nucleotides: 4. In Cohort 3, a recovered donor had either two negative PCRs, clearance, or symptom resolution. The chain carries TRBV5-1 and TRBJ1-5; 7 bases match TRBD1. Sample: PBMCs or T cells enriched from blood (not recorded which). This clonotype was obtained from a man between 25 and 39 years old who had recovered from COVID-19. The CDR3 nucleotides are TGCGCCAGCAGCAAGACAGGGCTCAATCAGCCCCAGCATTTT. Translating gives CASSKTGLNQPQHF.